The next 14 T cell receptor beta chains were all read from a single sample in a study of a mutant IDH1 vaccine in newly diagnosed glioma. The antigens for these receptors are not known. Time point specified: week 11, during vaccination. Doses consisted of 300 ug of mutant IDH1 20-mer peptide each, paired with topical imiquimod. The assay was immunoSEQ multiplex PCR, and TCRdb's table has in-frame clones only and misses some. Of tens of thousands of clones listed, 70% to 80% are singletons. The source material was PBMCs, sampled from a glioma patient whose treatment included an IDH1 peptide vaccine. The receptors stem from a middle-aged man with glioma.

This chain uses TRBV11-2 with TRBJ2-1; 14 bases line up with TRBD2. V trimming: 5 bases; J trimming: 2 bases; junction bases outside the gene matches: 2. This CDR3 is 16 amino acids long. Germline V gene sequence: CDR1 SGHAT, CDR2 FQNNGV. This CDR3 is CASSGTSGSTYNEQFF. DNA for the CDR3: TGTGCCAGCAGCGGGACTAGCGGGAGCACCTACAATGAGCAGTTCTTC.

This sequence joins TRBV5-1 and TRBJ1-1; the D gene is possibly TRBD1 (6 bases). From germline, CDR1 is SGHRS and CDR2 YFSETQ. This CDR3 spans 15 amino acids. Trimming removed 4 bases at V and 2 bases at J, with 15 bases between. CDR3 in amino acids: CASSVGQHRNTEAFF. Written as DNA, the CDR3 is TGCGCCAGCAGCGTAGGACAGCACAGAAACACTGAAGCTTTCTTT.

The V call is TRBV15, the J call TRBJ1-2, with TRBD1 identical over 7 bases. Trimming cost V 9 bases and J 4 bases; bases outside gene matches: 5. CDR1 and CDR2 from the germline V gene are LNHNV and YYDKDF (reference sequence). The CDR3 sequence is 12 residues long. CDR3 bases: TGTGCCACGGCGAACAGGGGCTATGGCTACACCTTC. It yields the protein CATANRGYGYTF.

The gene calls are TRBV7-6 and TRBJ2-3; D is undetermined. V lost 1 base and J lost 0, with 8 bases in between. This CDR3 contains 15 residues. CDR1 and CDR2 from the germline V gene are SGHVS and FNYEAQ. CDR3 amino acids: CASSLGLPSTDTQYF. In DNA, the CDR3 is TGTGCCAGCAGCTTAGGACTCCCTAGCACAGATACGCAGTATTTT.

The chain joins TRBV7-2 to TRBJ2-5, with TRBD2 identical over 7 bases. Losses at the gene ends were 3 bases for V and 4 bases for J; bases not matched to a gene: 8. This CDR3 spans 15 amino acids. The germline gives CDR1 SGHTA, CDR2 FQGNSA. Here the CDR3 reads CASSFAGDPRETQYF. The CDR3 coding sequence is TGTGCCAGCAGCTTCGCGGGAGATCCACGAGAGACCCAGTACTTC.

There are a few counts of this clone. This rearrangement joins TRBV13 to TRBJ1-1, with TRBD1 identical over 7 bases. The CDR3 has 12 amino acids. With 2 bases clipped from V and 10 bases from J, the junction kept 4 bases outside the gene matches. Germline lookup yields CDR1 PRHDT and CDR2 FYEKMQ (reference sequence). Here the CDR3 DNA reads TGTGCCAGCAGCTTATCGGCAGGGGGAGCTTTCTTT. It yields the protein CASSLSAGGAFF.

The chain has TRBV6-5 and TRBJ1-1; D is possibly TRBD1 (5 bases). The V end lost 5 bases, the J end lost 6 bases, and 10 bases lay between the germline ends. CDR1 is MNHEY, CDR2 SVGAGI, per germline. CDR3 length equals 12 residues. CDR3 amino acids: CASSAPGSEAFF. As DNA, the CDR3 is TGTGCCAGCAGTGCCCCAGGGTCTGAAGCTTTCTTT.

The rearrangement joins TRBV9 to TRBJ1-2; TRBD1 matches 8 bases. After removal of 3 bases from V and 4 bases from J, the junction contained 8 bases not matched to a gene. The CDR3 extends over 15 amino acids. The germline CDR1 and CDR2 sequences are SGDLS and YYNGEE. This CDR3 is CASSDRQGISYGYTF. The DNA for the CDR3 is TGTGCCAGCAGCGATCGACAGGGGATCAGCTATGGCTACACCTTC.

This clone has only one observation. V is TRBV15 and J is TRBJ1-4; perhaps TRBD1 as D (5 bases). Per germline, CDR1 LNHNV and CDR2 YYDKDF (reference sequence). The CDR3 contains 17 residues. Trimming left V 0 bases short and J 6 bases short, with 17 bases between. The DNA of the CDR3 is TGTGCCACCAGCAGAGATCCAAGCAGGGCCCGGGATGAAAAACTGTTTTTT. Protein sequence: CATSRDPSRARDEKLFF.

This sequence joins TRBV11-2 and TRBJ2-2; no clear D. V was trimmed by 5 bases and J by 3 bases, leaving 13 bases between them. The germline CDR1 and CDR2 sequences are SGHAT and FQNNGV. The CDR3 loop spans 15 amino acids. CDR3 sequence reads: CASSPMIGYTGELFF. The CDR3 DNA sequence: TGTGCCAGCAGCCCCATGATAGGGTACACCGGGGAGCTGTTTTTT.

This clone was found once. CDR3 region: CASCSGTVSVNTEAFF. CDR3 DNA sequence: TGTGCCAGCTGTTCCGGGACAGTAAGCGTAAACACTGAAGCTTTCTTT. V and J are TRBV19 and TRBJ1-1, with 7 positions matching TRBD1. Trimming cost V 9 bases and J 2 bases; bases outside gene matches: 15. The CDR3 length is 16 residues. Per germline, CDR1 LNHDA and CDR2 SQIVND (reference sequence).

The chain is built from TRBV7-6 and TRBJ1-5, with D unclear. V was pared by 5 bases and J by 4 bases, with 12 bases between. The CDR3 contains 14 residues. Germline assignment: CDR1 SGHVS and CDR2 FNYEAQ. This CDR3 reads CASSTHVRNQPQHF. In DNA, the CDR3 is TGTGCCAGCAGCACCCACGTTAGGAATCAGCCCCAGCATTTT.

The chain has TRBV10-1 and TRBJ2-4; 7 positions agree with TRBD1. V lost 6 bases to trimming and J lost 2 bases; unmatched junction nucleotides: 7. CDR3 length equals 15 residues. Germline CDR1 WNHNN, CDR2 SYGVQD (reference sequence). In nucleotides, the CDR3 is TGCGCCAGCAGCAGCTCACAGGGGACCAAAAACATTCAGTACTTC. Its protein is CASSSSQGTKNIQYF.

The chain couples TRBV6-1 to TRBJ2-4; TRBD2 is a possible D gene (5 bases). This CDR3 is built from 16 residues. The germline V gene has CDR1 MNHNS and CDR2 SASEGT. V lost 2 bases and J lost 8, with 19 bases in between. The CDR3 loop is CASSEYSYGKSDIQYF. CDR3 nucleotide sequence: TGTGCCAGCAGTGAATATTCGTACGGGAAATCGGACATTCAGTACTTC.